This TCR beta chain derives from a study of blood T cell repertoires in COVID-19. Overall study: Italy, Spain and the United States were the sources of the convalescent and acute COVID-19 samples.

This table comes from immunoSEQ multiplex PCR, and its TCRdb copy is limited to in-frame clones, with some not included. The table has about 160,000 clones, over 80% seen once. The CDR3 covers 16 residues. The germline V gene encodes CDR1 SGHVS and CDR2 FQNEAQ. The V gene end was trimmed by 5 bases and the J gene end by 6 bases; junction bases not matched to a gene: 8. The TCR was taken from a woman over 75 with active or convalescent COVID-19. Sequenced: peripheral blood. V gene TRBV7-8 combines with J gene TRBJ2-2; 11 nucleotides agree with TRBD2. CDR3 sequence: CASSVYSGGAAGELFF. CDR3 in DNA: TGTGCCAGCAGCGTCTATAGCGGGGGGGCTGCCGGGGAGCTGTTTTTT.